The rows below give T cell receptor beta chains drawn from one sample of a study of shared clonotypes between healthy human individuals. Measured with immunoSEQ multiplex PCR; TCRdb has only the in-frame clones, and not every one. Found here are around 350,000 clones, roughly 70% of them singletons; the top ten hold about 10%. Sequencing was performed on memory CD4+ T cells sorted from blood. The receptors were gathered from a man aged 30 to 45 in good health. Both conserved end residues are part of each CDR3. D genes are given only for firm matches. A row's size may be missing; if present it is once, few, many or a size class.

clone size	D gene	V gene	J gene	CDR3 DNA	CDR3 protein
NA	TRBD2	TRBV7-6	TRBJ2-5	TGTGCCAGCAGCCCGAAGACGGGGGGGGAGACCCAGTACTTC	CASSPKTGGETQYF
NA	NA	TRBV28	TRBJ1-2	TGTGCCAGCAGTTTACACTCTCGGGGCTACACCTTC	CASSLHSRGYTF
NA	NA	TRBV5-1	TRBJ2-7	TGCGCCAGCAGCCTAGGGGCGGCGGGAAGGGACTCCTACGAGCAGTACTTC	CASSLGAAGRDSYEQYF
few	NA	TRBV5-4	TRBJ2-3	TGTGCCATTCAGGGTTCCACAGATACGCAGTATTTT	CAIQGSTDTQYF
NA	TRBD2	TRBV5-3	TRBJ2-3	TGTGCCAGAAGCGAACCTAGCGGGAGCAGGTATACGCAGTATTTT	CARSEPSGSRYTQYF
NA	NA	TRBV7-2	TRBJ1-1	TGTGCCAGCAGCTTACACAGGGCAGGCACTGAAGCTTTCTTT	CASSLHRAGTEAFF
NA	TRBD2	TRBV28	TRBJ2-1	TGTGCCAGCAGGGCTAGCGGGATCAATGAGCAGTTCTTC	CASRASGINEQFF
NA	NA	TRBV2	TRBJ1-1	TGTGCCAGCAGCGAACTTCACAGGGTGAACACTGAAGCTTTCTTT	CASSELHRVNTEAFF
NA	TRBD2	TRBV10-1	TRBJ2-3	TGCGCCAGCAGTGGTTCGGGACTAGCGGGAGGGAACACAGATACGCAGTATTTT	CASSGSGLAGGNTDTQYF
NA	TRBD2	TRBV29-1	TRBJ2-1	TGCAGCGTCGGACAATACGGACTAGCGGGAGTGCTTAGCTACAATGAGCAGTTCTTC	CSVGQYGLAGVLSYNEQFF
once	TRBD1	TRBV29-1	TRBJ2-7	TGCAGCGTTTATAAACAGGGGACGTATTCCTACGAGCAGTACTTC	CSVYKQGTYSYEQYF
NA	NA	TRBV11-1	TRBJ1-1	TGTGCCAGCAGCTTAGAATCCGGTCCACTGACTGAAGCTTTCTTT	CASSLESGPLTEAFF
many	NA	TRBV10-2	TRBJ2-7	TGCGCCAGCAGTGGGGGCGGCGAGCAGTACTTC	CASSGGGEQYF
NA	NA	TRBV11-3	TRBJ2-7	TGTGCCAGCAGCCTGGTGGGCGGAAGCTCCTACGAGCAGTACTTC	CASSLVGGSSYEQYF
NA	NA	TRBV2	TRBJ2-7	TGTGCCAGCAGGGAAACAGGGCCGATCTACGAGCAGTACTTC	CASRETGPIYEQYF
NA	TRBD2	TRBV9	TRBJ2-1	TGTGCCAGCAGCACGGGACTAGCACGCTACAATGAGCAGTTCTTC	CASSTGLARYNEQFF
NA	TRBD2	TRBV2	TRBJ2-3	TGTGCCAGCAGGGAGGGACTAGCGGGTACAGATACGCAGTATTTT	CASREGLAGTDTQYF
NA	NA	TRBV4-1	TRBJ2-5	TGCGCCAGCAGCCAAACCTTAGAAGAGACCCAGTACTTC	CASSQTLEETQYF
NA	NA	TRBV20-1	TRBJ2-1	TGCAGTGTAGGTTACAATGAGCAGTTCTTC	CSVGYNEQFF
NA	NA	TRBV11-3	TRBJ1-1	TGTGCCAGCAGCTTTGCGGGGAGGACTGAAGCTTTCTTT	CASSFAGRTEAFF
NA	TRBD1	TRBV7-3	TRBJ1-1	TGTGCCAGCAGCTTAAACCCCAGGGGGGGGAACACTGAAGCTTTCTTT	CASSLNPRGGNTEAFF
NA	NA	TRBV7-6	TRBJ2-5	TGTGCCAGCAGCCCCCAGCGGGCGGCCCAGTACTTC	CASSPQRAAQYF
NA	NA	TRBV11-1	TRBJ2-7	TGTGCCAGCAGCTCCATGATACTAGTTGGGACCTACGAGCAGTACTTC	CASSSMILVGTYEQYF
many	NA	TRBV6-1	TRBJ2-3	TGTGCCAGTCGTTGGGGCACAGATACGCAGTATTTT	CASRWGTDTQYF
NA	TRBD2	TRBV29-1	TRBJ2-3	TGCAGCGTTGAAGGAACTAGCGGGGCCCAGTATACGCAGTATTTT	CSVEGTSGAQYTQYF
NA	NA	TRBV27	TRBJ2-3	TGTGCCAGCAGACAAATCGGGCAGGGGAGCACAGATACGCAGTATTTT	CASRQIGQGSTDTQYF
NA	NA	TRBV2	TRBJ2-7	TGTGCCAGCAGGACCCTAATTGGGTACTTC	CASRTLIGYF
NA	TRBD1	TRBV18	TRBJ1-6	TGTGCCAGCTCATCCGAGGGGGACAGGAGGAATTCACCCCTCCACTTT	CASSSEGDRRNSPLHF
NA	TRBD2	TRBV18	TRBJ2-6	TGTGCCAGCTCATCGGTTCAAGCGGGAGTGAGAGCTGGGGCCAACGTCCTGACTTTC	CASSSVQAGVRAGANVLTF
NA	NA	TRBV5-1	TRBJ2-3	TGCGCCAGCAGCTTGGTATCCAGCTCAGACACAGATACGCAGTATTTT	CASSLVSSSDTDTQYF
once	NA	TRBV7-7	TRBJ2-5	TGTGCCAGCAGCTTCGCCCTAGGGGCCTGGGAGACCCAGTACTTC	CASSFALGAWETQYF
many	NA	TRBV7-6	TRBJ2-1	TGTGCCAGCAGCTCAAAACCCCGGAATGAGCAGTTCTTC	CASSSKPRNEQFF
few	TRBD1	TRBV27	TRBJ1-1	TGTGCCAGCCGAAGACAGGGGATGGGGATGAACACTGAAGCTTTCTTT	CASRRQGMGMNTEAFF
NA	NA	TRBV2	TRBJ1-4	TGTGCCAGCAGTGTATTCGGGGACGCTAATGAAAAACTGTTTTTT	CASSVFGDANEKLFF
NA	TRBD1	TRBV5-1	TRBJ1-2	TGCGCCAGCAGCCCAAACAGGGGAATCGGCGGCTACACCTTC	CASSPNRGIGGYTF
NA	NA	TRBV5-6	TRBJ2-7	TGTGCCAGCAGCTTGGGGGTCGACTCCTACGAGCAGTACTTC	CASSLGVDSYEQYF
few	NA	TRBV5-1	TRBJ1-2	TGCGCCAGCAGCTTCCGGGACCAGCGGGGCTACACCTTC	CASSFRDQRGYTF
NA	TRBD1	TRBV30	TRBJ1-1	TGTGCCGGAACAGGGGCTTCCGGGGGGGGTGAAGCTTTCTTT	CAGTGASGGGEAFF
NA	NA	TRBV27	TRBJ1-1	TGTGCCAGCAGGGACAGACAAGGTAAAGCTTTCTTT	CASRDRQGKAFF
NA	NA	TRBV7-3	TRBJ2-3	TGTGCCAGCAGCCCAAATAGGAAAGATACGCAGTATTTT	CASSPNRKDTQYF
NA	NA	TRBV5-4	TRBJ2-2	TGTGCCAGCTCCTGGGGGGTAGCGAACACCGGGGAGCTGTTTTTT	CASSWGVANTGELFF
NA	NA	TRBV11-3	TRBJ2-2	TGTGCCAGCAGCTCGCCTTTGTCCGGGGAGCTGTTTTTT	CASSSPLSGELFF
NA	TRBD2	TRBV18	TRBJ2-7	TGTGCCAGCTCTCCCCACCCACTAGCGGGCCAAAACGAGCAGTACTTC	CASSPHPLAGQNEQYF
NA	TRBD1	TRBV5-1	TRBJ2-2	TGCGCCAGCAGCTTTGACGGGGGACAGGCTTTTAGTTTCCTGTTTTTT	CASSFDGGQAFSFLFF
few	TRBD1	TRBV27	TRBJ2-6	TGTGCCAGCACCCGGACAGGGGGCGCTTTCACTGGGGCCAACGTCCTGACTTTC	CASTRTGGAFTGANVLTF
few	TRBD2	TRBV5-1	TRBJ2-7	TGCGCCAGCAACCCTGACCCTGGACTAGCGGGCACATCGTCCCTCTTC	CASNPDPGLAGTSSLF
NA	TRBD1	TRBV28	TRBJ1-1	TGTGCCAGCAGTTTTCACGCCCTGACAGGGTTGGGAGAAGCTTTCTTT	CASSFHALTGLGEAFF
NA	NA	TRBV19	TRBJ1-2	TGTGCCAGTATGGACGGTTATTCTGGCTACACCTTC	CASMDGYSGYTF
once	NA	TRBV18	TRBJ2-7	TGTGCCAGCTCACCACCGCAAGCTATAACTTCCGAGCAGTACTTC	CASSPPQAITSEQYF
NA	TRBD2	TRBV7-8	TRBJ2-7	TGTGCCAGCAGCTTAGTATTCAGGTCAGCGGGAGTCTACGAGCAGTACTTC	CASSLVFRSAGVYEQYF
NA	TRBD2	TRBV5-4	TRBJ2-1	TGTGCCAGCAGCTTGGGACTAGCAAGCGACAATGAGCAGTTCTTC	CASSLGLASDNEQFF
few	NA	TRBV5-1	TRBJ2-7	TGCGCCAGCGGGGCGGGGCCAACCTCCTACGAGCAGTACTTC	CASGAGPTSYEQYF